The clone carrying this TCR beta chain was counted a few times. This table comes from immunoSEQ multiplex PCR, and its TCRdb copy is limited to in-frame clones, with some not included. The sample carries 22,000 or so clones, around 74% recorded once. This specimen belongs to a study of ipilimumab plus nivolumab after autologous stem cell transplantation. Study-level information: Patients received a median of about 5 ipilimumab and roughly eight nivolumab doses.

CDR1 is SGHRS and CDR2 is YFSETQ in the germline V gene. V lost 0 bases and J lost 0, with 7 bases in between. The CDR3 consists of 15 residues. Ipilimumab, 1 mg/kg, started 14 to 28 days after autologous transplant. Through week 26, nivolumab 3 mg/kg IV was given weeks 1, 4, 7, 10, then biweekly. The material sequenced was PBMCs, taken in a trial of ipilimumab plus nivolumab as post-transplant consolidation. The TCR sequence derives from a male donor with diffuse large B-cell lymphoma. The chain couples TRBV5-1 to TRBJ1-5, with no clear D. The CDR3 region is CASSLDGNSNQPQHF. The DNA for the CDR3 is TGCGCCAGCAGCTTGGACGGGAATAGCAATCAGCCCCAGCATTTT. The whole variable domain, remainder taken from reference TRBV5-1 and TRBJ1-5, is KAGVTQTPRYLIKTRGQQVTLSCSPISGHRSVSWYQQTPGQGLQFLFEYFSETQRNKGNFPGRFSGRQFSNSRSEMNVSTLELGDSALYLCASSLDGNSNQPQHFGDGTRLSIL.